This entry is about one TCR beta chain. The antigen remains undetermined. These data are taken from a study of shared clonotypes between healthy human individuals. Overall study findings and caveats: Represented genetic and exposure-history diversity was restricted by having few donors. Rarefaction showed sorted-subset sequencing was incomplete despite large depth. Relative to their counterparts shared across all four donors, non-shared clonotypes exhibited diminished generation probabilities.

This CDR3 has 15 residues. With 0 bases removed from V and 2 bases from J, the gap between germline ends came to 11 bases. Germline-derived CDR1 and CDR2 are SGHDT and YYEEEE. The naive CD8 fraction comprised CD45RO-negative cells positively selected for CCR7 and excluded terminally differentiated effector memory CD45RA+ cells. Donors comprised only Caucasian adults living in Nashville, Tennessee. This table comes from immunoSEQ multiplex PCR, and its TCRdb copy is limited to in-frame clones, with some not included. Of millions of clones listed, about 95% are singletons. The genes are TRBV5-6 and TRBJ1-2; D gene unclear. The source material was naive CD8+ T cells sorted from blood. The clonotype comes from a man aged 18 to 35 in good health. CDR3 amino acids: CASSLGALQNYGYTF. CDR3 coding DNA: TGTGCCAGCAGCTTGGGGGCGTTACAGAACTATGGCTACACCTTC.